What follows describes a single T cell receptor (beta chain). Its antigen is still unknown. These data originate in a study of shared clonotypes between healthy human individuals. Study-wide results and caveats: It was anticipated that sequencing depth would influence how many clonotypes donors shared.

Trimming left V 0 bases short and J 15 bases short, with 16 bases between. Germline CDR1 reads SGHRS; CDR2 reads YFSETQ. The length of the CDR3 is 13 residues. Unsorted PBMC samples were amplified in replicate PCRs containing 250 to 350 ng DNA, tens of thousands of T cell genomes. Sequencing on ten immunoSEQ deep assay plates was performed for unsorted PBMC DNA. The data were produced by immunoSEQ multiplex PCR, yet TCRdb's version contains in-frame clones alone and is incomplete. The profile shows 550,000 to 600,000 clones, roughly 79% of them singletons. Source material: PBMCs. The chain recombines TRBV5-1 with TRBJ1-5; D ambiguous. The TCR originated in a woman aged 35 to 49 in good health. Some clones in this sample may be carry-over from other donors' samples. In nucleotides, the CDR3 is TGCGCCAGCAGCTTGGCCTCGGAAAGCCCATTGCATTTT. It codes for CASSLASESPLHF.